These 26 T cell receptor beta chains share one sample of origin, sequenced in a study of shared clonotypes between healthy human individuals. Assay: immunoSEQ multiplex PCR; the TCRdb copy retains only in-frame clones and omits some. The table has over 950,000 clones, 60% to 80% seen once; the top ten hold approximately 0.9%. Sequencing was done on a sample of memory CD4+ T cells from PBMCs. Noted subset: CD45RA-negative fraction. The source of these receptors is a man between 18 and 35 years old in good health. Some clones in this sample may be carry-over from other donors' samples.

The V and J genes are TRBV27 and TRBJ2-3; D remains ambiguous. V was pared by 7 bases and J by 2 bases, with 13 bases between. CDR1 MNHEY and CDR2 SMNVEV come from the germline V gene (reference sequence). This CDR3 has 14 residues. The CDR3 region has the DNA TGTGCCAGCAAAATTTCCCCGAACACAGATACGCAGTATTTT. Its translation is CASKISPNTDTQYF.

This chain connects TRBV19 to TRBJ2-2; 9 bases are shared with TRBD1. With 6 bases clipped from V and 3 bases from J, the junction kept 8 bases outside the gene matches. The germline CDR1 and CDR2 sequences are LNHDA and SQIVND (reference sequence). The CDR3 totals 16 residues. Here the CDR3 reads CASRNHWTGDTGELFF. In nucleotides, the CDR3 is TGTGCCAGTAGGAACCACTGGACAGGGGACACCGGGGAGCTGTTTTTT.

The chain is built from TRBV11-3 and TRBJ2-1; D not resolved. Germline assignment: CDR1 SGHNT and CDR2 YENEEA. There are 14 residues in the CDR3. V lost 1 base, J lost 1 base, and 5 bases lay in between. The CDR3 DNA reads TGTGCCAGCAGCTTAGGAGTGTCCTACAATGAGCAGTTCTTC. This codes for CASSLGVSYNEQFF.

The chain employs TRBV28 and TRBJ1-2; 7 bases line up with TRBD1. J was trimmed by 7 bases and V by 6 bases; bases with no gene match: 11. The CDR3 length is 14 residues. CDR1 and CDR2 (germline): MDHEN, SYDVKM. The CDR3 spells CASRRLTGQIGYTF. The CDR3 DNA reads TGTGCCAGCAGGCGCCTGACAGGGCAGATTGGCTACACCTTC.

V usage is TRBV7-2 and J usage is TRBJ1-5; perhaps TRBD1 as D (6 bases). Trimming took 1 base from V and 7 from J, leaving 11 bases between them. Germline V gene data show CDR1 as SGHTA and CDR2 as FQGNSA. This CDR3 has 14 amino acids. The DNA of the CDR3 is TGTGCCAGCAGCTTAGTTCGGACAGTCCAGCCCCAGCATTTT. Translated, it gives CASSLVRTVQPQHF. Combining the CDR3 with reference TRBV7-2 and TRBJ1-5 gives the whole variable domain GAGVSQSPSNKVTEKGKDVELRCDPISGHTALYWYRQSLGQGLEFLIYFQGNSAPDKSGLPSDRFSAERTGGSVSTLTIQRTQQEDSAVYLCASSLVRTVQPQHFGDGTRLSIL.

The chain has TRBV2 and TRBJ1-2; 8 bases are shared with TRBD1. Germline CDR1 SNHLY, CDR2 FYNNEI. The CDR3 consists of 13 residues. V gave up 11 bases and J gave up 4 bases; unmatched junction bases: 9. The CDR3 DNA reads TGTGCCGGATCCGACAGGGGCCCCTATGGCTACACCTTC. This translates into CAGSDRGPYGYTF. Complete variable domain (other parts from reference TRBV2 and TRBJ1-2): EPEVTQTPSHQVTQMGQEVILRCVPISNHLYFYWYRQILGQKVEFLVSFYNNEISEKSEIFDDQFSVERPDGSNFTLKIRSTKLEDSAMYFCAGSDRGPYGYTFGSGTRLTVV.

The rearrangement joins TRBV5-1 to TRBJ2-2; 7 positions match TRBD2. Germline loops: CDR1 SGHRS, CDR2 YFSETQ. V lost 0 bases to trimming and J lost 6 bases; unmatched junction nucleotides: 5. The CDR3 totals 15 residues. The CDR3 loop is CASSLDAAGAGELFF. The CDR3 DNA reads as TGCGCCAGCAGCTTGGACGCGGCGGGGGCCGGGGAGCTGTTTTTT.

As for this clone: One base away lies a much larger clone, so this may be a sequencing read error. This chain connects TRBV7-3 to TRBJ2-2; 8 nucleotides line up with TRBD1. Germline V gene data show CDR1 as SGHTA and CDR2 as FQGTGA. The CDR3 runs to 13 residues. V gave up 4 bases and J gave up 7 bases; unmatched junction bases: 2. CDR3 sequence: CASSSQGVGELFF. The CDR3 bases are TGTGCCAGCAGCTCACAGGGGGTCGGGGAGCTGTTTTTT.

This CDR3 reads CASSSGLAGTDTQYF. DNA for the CDR3: TGTGCCAGCAGCTCGGGACTAGCGGGCACAGATACGCAGTATTTT. The V gene is TRBV7-2, the J gene TRBJ2-3; 11 bases map to TRBD2. Germline CDR1 is SGHTA and CDR2 is FQGNSA. Unmatched junction bases numbered 1, after V lost 4 bases and J lost 1 base. CDR3 length: 15 residues.

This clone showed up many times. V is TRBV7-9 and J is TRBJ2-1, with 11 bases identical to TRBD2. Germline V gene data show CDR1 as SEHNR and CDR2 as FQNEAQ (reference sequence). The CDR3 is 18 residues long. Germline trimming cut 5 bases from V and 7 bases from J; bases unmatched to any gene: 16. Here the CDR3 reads CASSPKGRLAGLRNEQFF. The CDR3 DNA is TGTGCCAGCAGCCCAAAAGGGCGACTAGCGGGACTCCGGAATGAGCAGTTCTTC.

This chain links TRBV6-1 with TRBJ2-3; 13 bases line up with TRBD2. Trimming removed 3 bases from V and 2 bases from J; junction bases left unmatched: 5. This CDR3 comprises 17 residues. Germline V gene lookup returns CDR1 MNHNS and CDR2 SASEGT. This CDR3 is CASSDGLAGVITDTQYF. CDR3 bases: TGTGCCAGCAGTGACGGACTAGCGGGAGTTATCACAGATACGCAGTATTTT.

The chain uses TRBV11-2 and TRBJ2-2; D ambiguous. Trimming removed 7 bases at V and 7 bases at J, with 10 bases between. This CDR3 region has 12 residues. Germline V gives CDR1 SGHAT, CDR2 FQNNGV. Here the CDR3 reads CASTPQRGELFF. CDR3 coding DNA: TGTGCCAGCACCCCCCAGCGCGGGGAGCTGTTTTTT.

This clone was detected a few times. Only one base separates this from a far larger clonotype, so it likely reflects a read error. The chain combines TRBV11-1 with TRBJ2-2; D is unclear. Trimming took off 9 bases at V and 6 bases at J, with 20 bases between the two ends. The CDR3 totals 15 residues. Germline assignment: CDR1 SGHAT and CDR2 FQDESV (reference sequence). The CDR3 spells CARLRPSVRAGELFF. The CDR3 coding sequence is TGTGCCAGACTTCGTCCTTCGGTTCGCGCCGGGGAGCTGTTTTTT.

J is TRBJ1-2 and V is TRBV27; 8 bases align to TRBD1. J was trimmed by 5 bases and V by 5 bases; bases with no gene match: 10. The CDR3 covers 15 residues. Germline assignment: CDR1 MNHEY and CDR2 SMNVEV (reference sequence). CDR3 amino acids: CASSQRTGPRYGYTF. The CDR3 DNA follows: TGTGCCAGCAGTCAGCGGACAGGGCCTAGGTATGGCTACACCTTC.

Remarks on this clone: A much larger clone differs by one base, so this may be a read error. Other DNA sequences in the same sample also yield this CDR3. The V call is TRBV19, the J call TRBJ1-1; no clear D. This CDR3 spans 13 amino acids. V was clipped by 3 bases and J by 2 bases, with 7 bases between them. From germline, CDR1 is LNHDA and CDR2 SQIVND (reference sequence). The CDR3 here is CASSMRGNTEAFF. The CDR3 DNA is TGTGCCAGTAGTATGCGGGGAAACACTGAAGCTTTCTTT.

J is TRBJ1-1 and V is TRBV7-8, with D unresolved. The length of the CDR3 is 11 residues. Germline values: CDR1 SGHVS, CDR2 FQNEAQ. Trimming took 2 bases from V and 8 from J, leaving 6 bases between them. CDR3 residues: CASSLRREAFF. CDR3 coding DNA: TGTGCCAGCAGCTTAAGGCGGGAAGCTTTCTTT.

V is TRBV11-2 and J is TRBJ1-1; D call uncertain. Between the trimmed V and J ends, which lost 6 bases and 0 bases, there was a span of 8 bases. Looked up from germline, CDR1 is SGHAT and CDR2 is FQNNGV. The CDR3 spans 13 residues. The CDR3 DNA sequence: TGTGCCAGCAGGCCGAGGGTGAACACTGAAGCTTTCTTT. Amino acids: CASRPRVNTEAFF.

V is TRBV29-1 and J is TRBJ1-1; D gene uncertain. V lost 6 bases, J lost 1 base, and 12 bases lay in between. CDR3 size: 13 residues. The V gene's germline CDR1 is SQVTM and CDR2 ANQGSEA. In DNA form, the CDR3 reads TGCAGCGTCGTACAAAATTCGAACACTGAAGCTTTCTTT. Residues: CSVVQNSNTEAFF.

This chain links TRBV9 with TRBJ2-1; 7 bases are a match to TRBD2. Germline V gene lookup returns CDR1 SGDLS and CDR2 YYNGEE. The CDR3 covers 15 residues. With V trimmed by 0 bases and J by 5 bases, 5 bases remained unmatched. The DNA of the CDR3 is TGTGCCAGCAGCGTAGGAACTAGCGATAACAATGAGCAGTTCTTC. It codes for CASSVGTSDNNEQFF.

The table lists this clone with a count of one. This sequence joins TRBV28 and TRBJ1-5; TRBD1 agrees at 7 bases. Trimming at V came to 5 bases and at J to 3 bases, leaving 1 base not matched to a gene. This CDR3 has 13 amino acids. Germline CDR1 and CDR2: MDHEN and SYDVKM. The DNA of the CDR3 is TGTGCCAGCAGTGGGACAGTCAATCAGCCCCAGCATTTT. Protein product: CASSGTVNQPQHF.

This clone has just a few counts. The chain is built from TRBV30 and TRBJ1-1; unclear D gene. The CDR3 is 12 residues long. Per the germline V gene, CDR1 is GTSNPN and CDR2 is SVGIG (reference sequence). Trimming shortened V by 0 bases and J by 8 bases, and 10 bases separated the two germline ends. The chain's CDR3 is CAWSVQYKEAFF. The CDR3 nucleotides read TGTGCCTGGAGTGTACAGTATAAGGAAGCTTTCTTT.

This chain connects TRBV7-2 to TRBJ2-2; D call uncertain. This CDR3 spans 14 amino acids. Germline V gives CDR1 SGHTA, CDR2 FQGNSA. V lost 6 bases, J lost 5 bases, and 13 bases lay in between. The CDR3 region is CASSLNSGTGELFF. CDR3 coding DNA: TGTGCCAGCAGTTTAAATTCCGGGACCGGGGAGCTGTTTTTT.

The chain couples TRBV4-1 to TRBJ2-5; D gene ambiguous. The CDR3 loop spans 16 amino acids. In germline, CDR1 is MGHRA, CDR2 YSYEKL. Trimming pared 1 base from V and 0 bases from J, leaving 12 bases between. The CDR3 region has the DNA TGCGCCAGCAGCCAAGTAGATCTGCAGAACCAAGAGACCCAGTACTTC. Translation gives CASSQVDLQNQETQYF.

CDR3 region: CASSPTDRGYGYTF. CDR3 coding DNA: TGTGCCAGTAGTCCAACGGACAGGGGCTATGGCTACACCTTC. The chain carries TRBV19 and TRBJ1-2, with 9 bases fitting TRBD1. Germline CDR1 and CDR2: LNHDA and SQIVND (reference sequence). J was trimmed by 4 bases and V by 5 bases; bases with no gene match: 5. This CDR3 has 14 amino acids.

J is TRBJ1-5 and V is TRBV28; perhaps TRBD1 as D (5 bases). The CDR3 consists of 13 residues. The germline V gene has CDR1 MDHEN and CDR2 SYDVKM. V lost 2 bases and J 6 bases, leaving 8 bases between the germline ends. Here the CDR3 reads CASSLIQGQPQHF. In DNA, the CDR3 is TGTGCCAGCAGTTTAATTCAGGGTCAGCCCCAGCATTTT.

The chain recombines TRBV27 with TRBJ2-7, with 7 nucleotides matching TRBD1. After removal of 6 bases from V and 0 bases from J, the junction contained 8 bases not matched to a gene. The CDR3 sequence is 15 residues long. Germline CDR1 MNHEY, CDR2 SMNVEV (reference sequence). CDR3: CASSQAGTASYEQYF. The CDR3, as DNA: TGTGCCAGCAGCCAGGCCGGGACAGCCTCCTACGAGCAGTACTTC.